This TCR beta chain stems from a study of cytomegalovirus exposure and HLA in healthy donors. Points from the study as a whole: In a later analysis, productive TCRs from donors in an Asian-associated ancestry cluster reportedly carried fewer N-insertions than the cohort mean. Later on, analysis showed that most CMV-associated TCR beta chains appeared to be HLA-restricted.

Donors likely had unrecorded immune exposures despite being nominally healthy when sampled. With regard to this clone: Its antigen is undetermined.

60 Vbeta and 13 Jbeta primers were used in PCR. The data were produced by immunoSEQ multiplex PCR, yet TCRdb's version contains in-frame clones alone and is incomplete. The sample lists some 130,000 clones, 77% occurring once. The CDR3 length is 13 residues. The V gene lost 10 bases and the J gene lost 2 bases, with 14 bases spanning the gap. The germline V gene has CDR1 MDHEN and CDR2 SYDVKM. This chain joins TRBV28 and TRBJ1-2; D not resolved. This clonotype was sampled from a male donor in good health and CMV-seropositive. The specimen was PBMCs. Written as DNA, the CDR3 is TGTGCCATCGCCCATTTGGAGAACTATGGCTACACCTTC. This sequence encodes CAIAHLENYGYTF.